This T cell receptor (beta chain) was sequenced in a study of cytomegalovirus exposure and HLA in healthy donors. Regarding the study as a whole: In a later analysis, specific HLA alleles were associated with over 15,000 TCR beta sequences at a 0.05 false discovery rate. Reports credit the classifier with highly specific, highly sensitive diagnosis of cytomegalovirus status. For most subjects, TCR beta sequences were reported to predict HLA-A and HLA-B alleles with accuracy.

Per the germline V gene, CDR1 is MDHEN and CDR2 is SYDVKM. Unmatched junction bases numbered 12, after V lost 6 bases and J lost 7 bases. The CDR3 consists of 14 residues. 13 Jbeta primers and 60 Vbeta primers were used for the PCR. Clones were sequenced by immunoSEQ multiplex PCR, and TCRdb holds only the in-frame ones, with some missing. The sample consists of some 110,000 clones, around 75% of them appearing once. On this clone: Its matching antigen is unknown.

Specimen: PBMCs. The clonotype comes from a woman aged 18-29 years in good health and CMV-seronegative. The chain joins TRBV28 to TRBJ2-7, with 7 bases lining up with TRBD2. The CDR3 spells CASSRPTGAGEQYF. CDR3 DNA sequence: TGTGCCAGCAGCCGCCCAACAGGAGCGGGGGAGCAGTACTTC.